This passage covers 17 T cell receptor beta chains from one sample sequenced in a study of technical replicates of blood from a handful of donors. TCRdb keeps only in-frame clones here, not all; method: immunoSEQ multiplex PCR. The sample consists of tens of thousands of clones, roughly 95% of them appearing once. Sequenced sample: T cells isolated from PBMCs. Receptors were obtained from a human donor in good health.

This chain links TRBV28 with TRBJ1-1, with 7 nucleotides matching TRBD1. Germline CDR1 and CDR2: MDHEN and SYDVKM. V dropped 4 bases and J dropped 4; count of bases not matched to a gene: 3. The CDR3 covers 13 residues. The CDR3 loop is CASSYTGATEAFF. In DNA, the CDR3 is TGTGCCAGCAGTTACACAGGGGCCACTGAAGCTTTCTTT.

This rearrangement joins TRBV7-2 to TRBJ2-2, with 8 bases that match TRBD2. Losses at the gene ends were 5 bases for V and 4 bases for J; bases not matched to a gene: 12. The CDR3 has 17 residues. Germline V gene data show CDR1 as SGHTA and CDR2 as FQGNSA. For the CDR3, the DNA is TGTGCCAGCAGCCCCAGGAGCGGGAGAGTCGGCACCGGGGAGCTGTTTTTT. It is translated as CASSPRSGRVGTGELFF.

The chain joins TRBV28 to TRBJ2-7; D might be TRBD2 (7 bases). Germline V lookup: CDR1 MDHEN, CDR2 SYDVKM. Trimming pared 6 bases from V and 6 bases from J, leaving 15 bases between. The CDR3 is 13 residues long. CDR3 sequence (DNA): TGTGCCAGCAGGGTCACAGGGAGGGTCGAGCAGTACTTC. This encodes CASRVTGRVEQYF.

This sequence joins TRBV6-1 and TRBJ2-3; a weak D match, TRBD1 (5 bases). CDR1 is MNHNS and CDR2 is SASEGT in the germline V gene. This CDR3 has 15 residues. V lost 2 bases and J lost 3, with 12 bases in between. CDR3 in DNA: TGTGCCAGCAGTGAAAGGCAGGGTCTTACAGATACGCAGTATTTT. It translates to CASSERQGLTDTQYF.

CDR3: CASRHPGQPSYGYTF. The CDR3 DNA reads TGTGCCAGCAGGCACCCGGGACAGCCCTCCTATGGCTACACCTTC. The J gene is TRBJ1-2, the V gene TRBV11-2; 7 positions agree with TRBD1. After removal of 6 bases from V and 4 bases from J, the junction contained 11 bases not matched to a gene. The CDR3 runs to 15 residues. Germline V gene sequence: CDR1 SGHAT, CDR2 FQNNGV.

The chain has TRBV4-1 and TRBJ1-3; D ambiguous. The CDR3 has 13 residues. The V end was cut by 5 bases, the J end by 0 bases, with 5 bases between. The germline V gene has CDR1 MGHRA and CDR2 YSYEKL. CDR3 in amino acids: CASSSGSGNTIYF. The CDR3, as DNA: TGCGCCAGCAGCAGCGGCTCTGGAAACACCATATATTTT.

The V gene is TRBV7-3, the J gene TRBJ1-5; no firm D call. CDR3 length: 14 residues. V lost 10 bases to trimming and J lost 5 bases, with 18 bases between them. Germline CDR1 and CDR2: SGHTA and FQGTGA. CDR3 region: CANSAYGGDQPQHF. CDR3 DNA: TGTGCCAACTCCGCATACGGAGGTGATCAGCCCCAGCATTTT.

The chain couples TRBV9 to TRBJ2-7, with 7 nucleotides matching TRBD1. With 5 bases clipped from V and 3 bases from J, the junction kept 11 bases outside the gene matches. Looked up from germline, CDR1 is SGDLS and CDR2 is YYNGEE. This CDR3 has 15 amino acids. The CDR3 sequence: CASSSSGTDLYEQYF. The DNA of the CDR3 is TGTGCCAGCAGTTCATCCGGGACAGATCTCTACGAGCAGTACTTC.

Written as DNA, the CDR3 is TGTGCCAGCAGCACTAGCGGGAAAACCTACGAGCAGTACTTC. This gives the protein CASSTSGKTYEQYF. The gene calls are TRBV7-2 and TRBJ2-7; 10 nucleotides match TRBD2. This CDR3 has 14 amino acids. Unmatched junction bases numbered 3, after V lost 5 bases and J lost 2 bases. CDR1 SGHTA and CDR2 FQGNSA come from the germline V gene.

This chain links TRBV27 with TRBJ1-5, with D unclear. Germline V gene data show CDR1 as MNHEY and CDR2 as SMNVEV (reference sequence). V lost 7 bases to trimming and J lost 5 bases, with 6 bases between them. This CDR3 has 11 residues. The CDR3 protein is CASTPYQPQHF. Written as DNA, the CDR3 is TGTGCCAGCACCCCCTATCAGCCCCAGCATTTT.

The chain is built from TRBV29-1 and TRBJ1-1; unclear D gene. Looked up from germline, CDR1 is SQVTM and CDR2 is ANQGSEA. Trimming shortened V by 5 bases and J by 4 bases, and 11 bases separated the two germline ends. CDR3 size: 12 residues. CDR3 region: CSVLRQSTEAFF. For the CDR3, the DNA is TGCAGCGTTTTACGTCAGTCCACTGAAGCTTTCTTT.

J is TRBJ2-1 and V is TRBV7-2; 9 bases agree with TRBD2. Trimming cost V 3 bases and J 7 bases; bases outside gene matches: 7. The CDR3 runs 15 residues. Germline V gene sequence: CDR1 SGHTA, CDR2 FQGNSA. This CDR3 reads CASSLASGMGNEQFF. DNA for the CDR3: TGTGCCAGCAGCTTGGCTAGCGGGATGGGTAATGAGCAGTTCTTC.

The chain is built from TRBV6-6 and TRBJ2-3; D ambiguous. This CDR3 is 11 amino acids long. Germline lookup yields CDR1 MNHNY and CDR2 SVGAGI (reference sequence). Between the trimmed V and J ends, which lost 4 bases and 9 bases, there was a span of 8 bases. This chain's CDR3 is CASSSGGTQYF. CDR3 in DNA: TGTGCCAGCAGTTCAGGTGGGACGCAGTATTTT.

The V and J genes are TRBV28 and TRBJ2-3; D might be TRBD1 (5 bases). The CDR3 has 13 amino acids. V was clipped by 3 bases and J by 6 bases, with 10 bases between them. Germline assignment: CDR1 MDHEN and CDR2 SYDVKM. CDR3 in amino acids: CASSFGALDTQYF. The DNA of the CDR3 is TGTGCCAGCAGTTTTGGGGCCTTGGATACGCAGTATTTT.

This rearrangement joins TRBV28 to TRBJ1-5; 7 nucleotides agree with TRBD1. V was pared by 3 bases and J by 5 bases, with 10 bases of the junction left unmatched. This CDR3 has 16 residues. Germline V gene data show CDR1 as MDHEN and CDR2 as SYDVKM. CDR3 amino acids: CASSFGSFTGDQPQHF. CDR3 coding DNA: TGTGCCAGCAGTTTTGGTTCTTTTACAGGGGATCAGCCCCAGCATTTT.

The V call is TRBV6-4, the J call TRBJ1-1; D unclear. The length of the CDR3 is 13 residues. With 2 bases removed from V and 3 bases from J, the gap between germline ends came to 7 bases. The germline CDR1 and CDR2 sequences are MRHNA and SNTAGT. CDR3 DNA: TGTGCCAGCAGTGACAGGGAGTACACTGAAGCTTTCTTT. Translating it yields CASSDREYTEAFF.

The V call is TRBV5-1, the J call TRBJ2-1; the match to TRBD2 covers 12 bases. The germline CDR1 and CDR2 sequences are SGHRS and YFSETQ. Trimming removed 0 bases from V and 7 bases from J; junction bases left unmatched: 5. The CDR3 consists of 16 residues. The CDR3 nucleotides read TGCGCCAGCAGCTTGGAACTAGCGGGAGGTCAGAATGAGCAGTTCTTC. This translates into CASSLELAGGQNEQFF.